The 28 T cell receptor beta chains given below trace back to one sample, sequenced in a study of control samples from healthy donors and cancer patients. TCRdb keeps only in-frame clones here, not all; method: immunoSEQ multiplex PCR. The sample records about 170,000 clones, 90% to 95% being singletons. Sequencing was performed on blood. Receptor source: a young woman in good health.

The gene calls are TRBV28 and TRBJ2-7; D is ambiguous. Trimming took 3 bases from V and 3 from J, leaving 6 bases between them. The CDR3 totals 12 residues. The V gene's germline CDR1 is MDHEN and CDR2 SYDVKM. CDR3 sequence (DNA): TGTGCCAGCAGTTTCCGGGTCTACGAGCAGTACTTC. Protein: CASSFRVYEQYF.

This chain connects TRBV27 to TRBJ1-4, with D possibly matching TRBD1 (6 bases). V was pared by 5 bases and J by 3 bases, with 10 bases between. CDR3 length: 14 residues. CDR1 and CDR2 from the germline V gene are MNHEY and SMNVEV (reference sequence). CDR3 loop: CASSGRGANEKLFF. CDR3 nucleotide sequence: TGTGCCAGCAGTGGTAGGGGGGCTAATGAAAAACTGTTTTTT.

A single count supports this clone. The genes are TRBV6-5 and TRBJ2-7; D gene uncertain. Germline V lookup: CDR1 MNHEY, CDR2 SVGAGI. This CDR3 is built from 14 residues. Trimming took 0 bases from V and 3 from J, leaving 9 bases between them. The CDR3 nucleotides read TGTGCCAGCAGTTACTCGAGGACCAACTACGAGCAGTACTTC. Residues: CASSYSRTNYEQYF.

The chain is built from TRBV7-3 and TRBJ2-7; weak D call: TRBD1 (6 bases). Germline V gene lookup returns CDR1 SGHTA and CDR2 FQGTGA. Trimming stripped 2 bases from V and 3 bases from J, with 20 bases between. The CDR3 runs to 17 residues. The CDR3 nucleotides are TGTGCCAGCAGCTTAGAGGCCAAAGACAGGCCCGACTACGAGCAGTACTTC. Its translation: CASSLEAKDRPDYEQYF.

The chain joins TRBV11-2 to TRBJ2-2; no definite D call. This CDR3 has 13 residues. Germline CDR1 and CDR2: SGHAT and FQNNGV. The V end was cut by 1 base, the J end by 5 bases, with 5 bases between. The CDR3 sequence is CASSLAGTGELFF. CDR3 nucleotides: TGTGCCAGCAGCTTAGCTGGGACCGGGGAGCTGTTTTTT.

This clone has more than one count but fewer than ten. The chain combines TRBV7-2 with TRBJ2-7; D possibly corresponds to TRBD2 (7 bases). The CDR3 loop spans 15 amino acids. The ends were cut back, 1 base at V and 2 bases at J, with 12 bases in the middle. Germline V CDR1 and CDR2: SGHTA, FQGNSA. The CDR3 sequence is CASSLGGGGAYEQYF. The DNA of the CDR3 is TGTGCCAGCAGCTTAGGAGGGGGGGGCGCCTACGAGCAGTACTTC.

This clone showed up just once. The chain recombines TRBV7-9 with TRBJ2-7, with D tentatively TRBD1 (6 bases). Germline assignment: CDR1 SEHNR and CDR2 FQNEAQ (reference sequence). The CDR3 is made up of 16 amino acids. Trimming left V 1 base short and J 1 base short, with 14 bases between. As DNA, the CDR3 is TGTGCCAGCAGCTTAGTATTGGGGACAAAATCCTACGAGCAGTACTTC. As protein: CASSLVLGTKSYEQYF.

The V gene is TRBV5-6, the J gene TRBJ2-3, with D perhaps given as TRBD1 or TRBD2 (5 bases each). Per the germline V gene, CDR1 is SGHDT and CDR2 is YYEEEE. Between the trimmed V and J ends, which lost 4 bases and 2 bases, there was a span of 11 bases. The CDR3 runs to 14 residues. The CDR3 reads CASSGGQITDTQYF. Here the CDR3 DNA reads TGTGCCAGCAGCGGAGGACAAATCACAGATACGCAGTATTTT.

This chain connects TRBV6-5 to TRBJ1-2, with TRBD1 identical over 7 bases. V shed 0 bases and J 5 bases; nucleotides not matched to a gene: 6. Per germline, CDR1 MNHEY and CDR2 SVGAGI. The CDR3 covers 15 residues. As DNA, the CDR3 is TGTGCCAGCAGTTACTCGCCCGACAGGGTATATGGCTACACCTTC. This gives the protein CASSYSPDRVYGYTF.

This chain joins TRBV19 and TRBJ2-7; TRBD1 or TRBD2 may be the D gene (5 bases each). Germline CDR1 reads LNHDA; CDR2 reads SQIVND (reference sequence). The CDR3 has 14 amino acids. The ends were cut back, 4 bases at V and 0 bases at J, with 10 bases in the middle. This CDR3 reads CASSRGTTSYEQYF. Written as DNA, the CDR3 is TGTGCCAGTAGTAGGGGGACCACCTCCTACGAGCAGTACTTC. The whole variable domain, filled in from reference TRBV19 and TRBJ2-7, reads DGGITQSPKYLFRKEGQNVTLSCEQNLNHDAMYWYRQDPGQGLRLIYYSQIVNDFQKGDIAEGYSVSREKKESFPLTVTSAQKNPTAFYLCASSRGTTSYEQYFGPGTRLTVT.

V usage is TRBV11-2 and J usage is TRBJ2-2; D might be TRBD1 or TRBD2, each matching 5 bases. Germline V CDR1 and CDR2: SGHAT, FQNNGV. This CDR3 is 14 amino acids long. The V end lost 5 bases, the J end lost 7 bases, and 14 bases lay between the germline ends. CDR3 nucleotides: TGTGCCAGCAGCGGTCAGGGTGAGGGCGGGGAGCTGTTTTTT. This codes for CASSGQGEGGELFF. Using reference TRBV11-2 and TRBJ2-2 for the parts outside the CDR3, the full variable domain is EAGVAQSPRYKIIEKRQSVAFWCNPISGHATLYWYQQILGQGPKLLIQFQNNGVVDDSQLPKDRFSAERLKGVDSTLKIQPAKLEDSAVYLCASSGQGEGGELFFGEGSRLTVL.

The V and J genes are TRBV4-1 and TRBJ2-7, with D uncertain. Germline V gene data show CDR1 as MGHRA and CDR2 as YSYEKL. This CDR3 is 16 amino acids long. The V gene lost 0 bases and the J gene lost 0 bases, with 12 bases spanning the gap. The DNA for the CDR3 is TGCGCCAGCAGCCAAGAGCTAGTCCTTTACTCCTACGAGCAGTACTTC. Translation gives CASSQELVLYSYEQYF.

This rearrangement joins TRBV7-2 to TRBJ1-2, with 7 bases lining up with TRBD1. Germline CDR1 SGHTA, CDR2 FQGNSA. The CDR3 contains 15 residues. The V segment lost 4 bases and the J segment 0 bases; nucleotides outside the gene matches: 5. CDR3 in amino acids: CASSSRDRANYGYTF. CDR3 DNA sequence: TGTGCCAGCAGCTCCCGGGACAGAGCTAACTATGGCTACACCTTC.

This CDR3 reads CASSPGLAGADTQYF. The CDR3 DNA follows: TGTGCCAGCAGTCCGGGACTAGCGGGAGCAGATACGCAGTATTTT. The chain uses TRBV6-5 and TRBJ2-3, with 14 nucleotides matching TRBD2. Germline V gives CDR1 MNHEY, CDR2 SVGAGI. The junction had 2 bases not matched to a gene; V was cut back by 5 bases and J by 4 bases. The CDR3 has 15 amino acids.

The chain uses TRBV15 and TRBJ1-2; D is uncertain. Germline CDR1 LNHNV, CDR2 YYDKDF (reference sequence). V shed 0 bases and J shed 4 bases, with 15 bases lying between them. The CDR3 loop spans 16 amino acids. The CDR3 DNA reads as TGTGCCACCAGCAGAGATATAGGGTTTCGGAGCTATGGCTACACCTTC. Translation gives CATSRDIGFRSYGYTF.

The rearrangement links TRBV29-1 to TRBJ2-7; 8 bases fit TRBD2. CDR3 size: 13 residues. Germline V gene lookup returns CDR1 SQVTM and CDR2 ANQGSEA. V gave up 5 bases and J gave up 0 bases; unmatched junction bases: 3. The CDR3 region has the DNA TGCAGCGTTCGCGGGAGGAGCTCCTACGAGCAGTACTTC. Protein product: CSVRGRSSYEQYF.

The V and J genes are TRBV28 and TRBJ1-2; D is ambiguous. Germline CDR1 MDHEN, CDR2 SYDVKM. The CDR3 spans 12 residues. V dropped 7 bases and J dropped 3 bases, with 9 bases sitting between them. CDR3 amino acids: CASTWGDYGYTF. CDR3 DNA: TGTGCCAGCACCTGGGGAGACTATGGCTACACCTTC.

There are a few counts of this clone. CDR3 sequence reads: CASSVRAGQPQHF. The CDR3 coding sequence is TGTGCCAGCAGTGTTAGGGCAGGCCAGCCCCAGCATTTT. The chain is built from TRBV2 and TRBJ1-5; unclear D gene. Germline values: CDR1 SNHLY, CDR2 FYNNEI. There are 13 residues in the CDR3. V lost 4 bases and J 7 bases, leaving 11 bases between the germline ends. Combining the CDR3 with reference TRBV2 and TRBJ1-5 gives the whole variable domain EPEVTQTPSHQVTQMGQEVILRCVPISNHLYFYWYRQILGQKVEFLVSFYNNEISEKSEIFDDQFSVERPDGSNFTLKIRSTKLEDSAMYFCASSVRAGQPQHFGDGTRLSIL.

J is TRBJ1-6 and V is TRBV3-1 (or the pseudogene TRBV3-2); D not resolved. The germline gives CDR1 LGHDT, CDR2 YNNKEL (reference sequence). V gave up 9 bases and J gave up 0 bases, with 6 bases separating them. This CDR3 has 13 amino acids. CDR3 DNA sequence: TGTGCCAGTGGGAGCTCCTATAATTCACCCCTCCACTTT. It encodes CASGSSYNSPLHF.

This clone turned up a few times. The sample has other DNA sequences that encode this CDR3 too. This chain joins TRBV5-1 and TRBJ2-3; no reliable D call. V lost 0 bases to trimming and J lost 0 bases, with 2 bases between them. Germline CDR1 SGHRS, CDR2 YFSETQ. The CDR3 is 13 residues long. CDR3 nucleotides: TGCGCCAGCAGCTTGGGGAGCACAGATACGCAGTATTTT. Its translation is CASSLGSTDTQYF.

This chain links TRBV5-5 with TRBJ2-7, with no clear D. This CDR3 is 12 amino acids long. The V gene's germline CDR1 is SGHKS and CDR2 YYEKEE (reference sequence). The V and J ends lost 1 base and 3 bases respectively, with 5 bases between them. CDR3 in DNA: TGTGCCAGCAGCTTGTCAGACTACGAGCAGTACTTC. Translated: CASSLSDYEQYF.

The CDR3 DNA follows: TGTGCCAGCAGCCCTACAGTGAACACTGAAGCTTTCTTT. As protein: CASSPTVNTEAFF. The V and J genes are TRBV9 and TRBJ1-1, with unresolved D. V was pared by 4 bases and J by 0 bases, with 7 bases between. The germline V gene encodes CDR1 SGDLS and CDR2 YYNGEE. The CDR3 extends over 13 amino acids.

V gene TRBV29-1 combines with J gene TRBJ1-1; tentative D call: TRBD1 (5 bases). CDR3 length: 15 residues. Germline V gives CDR1 SQVTM, CDR2 ANQGSEA. The V end lost 1 base, the J end lost 4 bases, and 16 bases lay between the germline ends. The CDR3 bases are TGCAGCGTTGAAGGTGTGGCAGGGCTGGTCACTGAAGCTTTCTTT. This gives the protein CSVEGVAGLVTEAFF.

The chain has TRBV19 and TRBJ2-1, with 8 bases that match TRBD2. This CDR3 comprises 18 residues. V was pared by 7 bases and J by 0 bases, with 14 bases of the junction left unmatched. Germline V CDR1 and CDR2: LNHDA, SQIVND (reference sequence). The CDR3 nucleotides read TGTGCCAGTACCGATAGGTGGGCGGGAGGCTTCTCCTACAATGAGCAGTTCTTC. It specifies CASTDRWAGGFSYNEQFF.

J is TRBJ1-1 and V is TRBV9, with D unresolved. Germline V gene lookup returns CDR1 SGDLS and CDR2 YYNGEE. The CDR3 is 13 residues long. Trimming cost V 4 bases and J 2 bases, with 9 bases left between them. Here the CDR3 reads CASSPGRNTEAFF. In nucleotides, the CDR3 is TGTGCCAGCAGCCCGGGGAGAAACACTGAAGCTTTCTTT. Full variable domain (remainder filled in from reference TRBV9 and TRBJ1-1): DSGVTQTPKHLITATGQRVTLRCSPRSGDLSVYWYQQSLDQGLQFLIQYYNGEERAKGNILERFSAQQFPDLHSELNLSSLELGDSALYFCASSPGRNTEAFFGQGTRLTVV.

This sequence joins TRBV25-1 and TRBJ2-1; TRBD2 matches 7 bases. CDR1 is MGHDK and CDR2 is SYGVNS in the germline V gene. Trimming cost V 2 bases and J 0 bases; bases outside gene matches: 7. This CDR3 spans 17 amino acids. The CDR3 reads CASSEGGGPSSYNEQFF. Written as DNA, the CDR3 is TGTGCCAGCAGTGAAGGGGGGGGACCGAGCTCCTACAATGAGCAGTTCTTC.

The rearrangement uses TRBV7-6 and TRBJ2-1, with TRBD2 matching 11 bases. The CDR3 is 15 residues long. Germline trimming cut 6 bases from V and 4 bases from J; bases unmatched to any gene: 5. CDR1 SGHVS and CDR2 FNYEAQ come from the germline V gene. The CDR3, as DNA: TGTGCCAGCAGTGTTAGCGGGGGGGCATACAATGAGCAGTTCTTC. It is translated as CASSVSGGAYNEQFF.

The chain employs TRBV9 and TRBJ2-3; 9 bases map to TRBD2. V shed 3 bases, J shed 0 bases, and the junction held 5 bases outside the gene matches. Per germline, CDR1 SGDLS and CDR2 YYNGEE. This CDR3 contains 16 residues. The CDR3 coding sequence is TGTGCCAGCAGCGGGGGACTAGCTCGGAGCACAGATACGCAGTATTTT. It codes for CASSGGLARSTDTQYF. Looking up the rest from reference TRBV9 and TRBJ2-3 gives the full variable domain: DSGVTQTPKHLITATGQRVTLRCSPRSGDLSVYWYQQSLDQGLQFLIQYYNGEERAKGNILERFSAQQFPDLHSELNLSSLELGDSALYFCASSGGLARSTDTQYFGPGTRLTVL.